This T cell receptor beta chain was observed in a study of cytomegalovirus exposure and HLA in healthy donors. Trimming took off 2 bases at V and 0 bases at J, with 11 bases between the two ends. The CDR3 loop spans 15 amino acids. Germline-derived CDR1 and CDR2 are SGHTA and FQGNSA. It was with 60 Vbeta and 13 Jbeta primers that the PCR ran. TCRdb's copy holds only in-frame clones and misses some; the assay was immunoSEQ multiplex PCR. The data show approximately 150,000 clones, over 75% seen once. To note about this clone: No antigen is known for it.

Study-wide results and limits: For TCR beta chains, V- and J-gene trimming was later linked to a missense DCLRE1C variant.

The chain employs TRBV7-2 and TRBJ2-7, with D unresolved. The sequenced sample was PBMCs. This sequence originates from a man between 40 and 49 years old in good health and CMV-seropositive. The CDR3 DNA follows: TGTGCCAGCAGCTTAAGGCAGGCCAGCTCCTACGAGCAGTACTTC. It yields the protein CASSLRQASSYEQYF.